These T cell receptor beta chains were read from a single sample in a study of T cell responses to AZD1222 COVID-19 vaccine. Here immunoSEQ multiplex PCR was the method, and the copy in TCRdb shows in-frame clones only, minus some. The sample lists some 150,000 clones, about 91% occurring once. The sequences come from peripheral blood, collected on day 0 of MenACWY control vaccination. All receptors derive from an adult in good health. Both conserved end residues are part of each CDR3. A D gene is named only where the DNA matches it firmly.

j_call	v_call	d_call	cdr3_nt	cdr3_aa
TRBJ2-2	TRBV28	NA	TGTGCCAGCAGGCTGGAAGGCGGGGAGCTGTTTTTT	CASRLEGGELFF
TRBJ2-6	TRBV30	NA	TGTGCCTGGACCCAGGGGGGTACTGGGGCCAACGTCCTGACTTTC	CAWTQGGTGANVLTF
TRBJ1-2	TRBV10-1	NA	TGCGCCAGACGCCATATCTATGGCTACACCTTC	CARRHIYGYTF
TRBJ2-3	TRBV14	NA	TGTGCCAGCAGCCAAGCTGGTTCAGGGGAGTTCACAGATACGCAGTATTTT	CASSQAGSGEFTDTQYF
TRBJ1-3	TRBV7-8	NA	TGTGCCAGCAGCGTAGGGAGGGTGGACACCATATATTTT	CASSVGRVDTIYF
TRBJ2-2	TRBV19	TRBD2	TGTGCCAGTAGTGCAAGCGGGAGCCGGACCGGGGAGCTGTTTTTT	CASSASGSRTGELFF
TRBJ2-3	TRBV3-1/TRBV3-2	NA	TGTGCCAGCAGCCAAGAGGGACACAACACAGATACGCAGTATTTT	CASSQEGHNTDTQYF
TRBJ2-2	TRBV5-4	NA	TGTGCCAGCAGACTGACAGGGACTTCGAACACCGGGGAGCTGTTTTTT	CASRLTGTSNTGELFF
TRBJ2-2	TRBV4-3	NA	TGCGCCAGCAGCCAAGAAAAGGGACCTTGGACCGGGGAGCTGTTTTTT	CASSQEKGPWTGELFF
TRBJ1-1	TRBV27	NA	TGTGCCAGCAGTCCCCCGCCCGGACTCACTCGGACTGAAGCTTTCTTT	CASSPPPGLTRTEAFF
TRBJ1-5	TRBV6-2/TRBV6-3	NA	TGTGCCAGCAGTGCTGACAGCTCCAATCAGCCCCAGCATTTT	CASSADSSNQPQHF
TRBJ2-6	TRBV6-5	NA	TGTGCCACCGATAATAGCTCTGGGGCCAACGTCCTGACTTTC	CATDNSSGANVLTF
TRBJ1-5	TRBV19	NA	TGTGCCAGTAGAGAACTTAGCAATCAGCCCCAGCATTTT	CASRELSNQPQHF